These 9 T cell receptor beta chains originate from one sample sequenced in a study of T cells in women clearing cervical HPV infection (dated by TCRdb to 2016 to 2019). Library preparation used the immunoSEQ multiplex PCR assay. The source is immuneACCESS, and TCRdb retained only in-frame sequences with V and J called. Part of the clones is not carried over; for the studies checked, unresolved V genes explain less than half of this, and the remainder is unexplained. The table kept for this sample lists about 34,000 clones. Roughly 1.5% of the sample rests with the top ten. Source material: blood buffy coat. The receptors here all came from a woman aged 18 to 69 with a cervical HPV16 infection that either progressed to CIN3+ or cleared (not recorded which).

In regard to this clone: From the germline J gene comes the end of the CDR3, since the read stops 3 residues before it. The chain links TRBV6-1 to TRBJ2-7; possible D gene TRBD2, 5 bases. Germline CDR1 and CDR2: MNHNS and SASEGT. CDR3 length: 12 residues. Trimming took 2 bases from V and 4 from J, leaving 6 bases between them. CDR3 sequence: CASSERGYEQYF. The covered CDR3 bases are TGTGCCAGCAGTGAACGGGGTTACGAG.

Of note for this clone: The read ends 3 residues early relative to the CDR3; the germline J gene fills the gap. The chain couples TRBV5-1 to TRBJ2-3; the match to TRBD1 covers 9 bases. V shed 0 bases and J 4 bases; nucleotides not matched to a gene: 3. The CDR3 extends over 15 amino acids. Germline V lookup: CDR1 SGHRS, CDR2 YFSETQ. This CDR3 is CASSLDGQGSDTQYF. Partial CDR3 DNA: TGCGCCAGCAGCTTGGACGGACAGGGGTCAGATACG.

The CDR3 loop is CASSSSRTGRGTYTF. CDR3 DNA (partial): TGTGCCAGCAGCTCTTCAAGGACAGGGCGGGGGACC. V is TRBV7-9 and J is TRBJ1-2; TRBD1 matches at 8 bases. With the read ending 3 residues before the CDR3 end, the germline J gene is used to fill in that end. This CDR3 spans 15 amino acids. Germline V gene lookup returns CDR1 SEHNR and CDR2 FQNEAQ (reference sequence).

For this clone: The read falls 3 residues short of the CDR3 end, and the missing part is taken from the germline J gene. This rearrangement joins TRBV20-1 to TRBJ2-1; a weak D match, TRBD2 (6 bases). CDR1 and CDR2 from the germline V gene are DFQATT and SNEGSKA (reference sequence). V shed 4 bases and J shed 5 bases, with 9 bases lying between them. The CDR3 length is 12 residues. The CDR3 sequence is CSATGLNNEQFF. Partial CDR3 DNA: TGCAGTGCTACGGGACTCAACAATGAG.

Of note for this clone: Sequencing ends 3 residues short of the CDR3 end; the germline J gene provides the rest. This chain links TRBV20-1 with TRBJ2-7, with D tentatively TRBD1 (6 bases). Trimming took off 4 bases at V and 5 bases at J, with 18 bases between the two ends. This CDR3 contains 14 residues. The V gene's germline CDR1 is DFQATT and CDR2 SNEGSKA (reference sequence). CDR3 DNA (partial): TGCAGTGCTATCAACCCAAACAGGGTAGACGAG. This translates into CSAINPNRVDE. The entire CDR3 protein is CSAINPNRVDEQYF.

CDR3 DNA, as far as it was read: TGCAGTGCTAGAACGAGCGCCCACAATGAG. This translates into CSARTSAHNE. The full CDR3 sequence reads CSARTSAHNEQFF. The J gene is TRBJ2-1, the V gene TRBV20-1; no firm D call. Coverage ceases 3 residues before the CDR3 finishes, and the germline J gene fills in the end. The germline V gene has CDR1 DFQATT and CDR2 SNEGSKA (reference sequence). There are 13 residues in the CDR3. V dropped 2 bases and J dropped 5 bases, with 10 bases sitting between them.

Turning to this clone: Sequencing ends 3 residues short of the CDR3 end; the germline J gene provides the rest. The genes are TRBV20-1 and TRBJ2-3; 8 bases are a match to TRBD1. The CDR3 is 15 amino acids. Trimming at V came to 5 bases and at J to 0 bases, leaving 7 bases not matched to a gene. In germline, CDR1 is DFQATT, CDR2 SNEGSKA (reference sequence). The covered CDR3 bases are TGCAGTGCTGGGGAACAGGGGGTGAGCACAGATACG. Its translation is CSAGEQGVSTDT. The entire CDR3 is CSAGEQGVSTDTQYF.

Worth noting for this clone: The CDR3 end lies 3 residues beyond the end of the read and is filled in from the germline J gene. The chain employs TRBV2 and TRBJ2-1; 9 bases match TRBD2. The CDR3 covers 13 residues. V lost 8 bases, J lost 2 bases, and 1 base stayed unmatched. Germline V gives CDR1 SNHLY, CDR2 FYNNEI. The covered CDR3 bases are TGTGCCAGCGGACTAGCGACCTACAATGAG. It codes for CASGLATYNE. The CDR3 in its entirety is CASGLATYNEQFF.

On this clone itself: Read data end 3 residues before the CDR3 end; the end is taken from the germline J gene. This chain connects TRBV7-6 to TRBJ2-3, with a weak D call TRBD2 (7 bases). There are 13 residues in the CDR3. The germline V gene has CDR1 SGHVS and CDR2 FNYEAQ. The sequenced part of the CDR3 DNA is TGTGCCAGCAGCTTAGGAACAGGGAGGGCG. This sequence encodes CASSLGTGRA. The whole CDR3 region reads CASSLGTGRAQYF.